This T cell receptor (beta chain) came from a study of Graves' ophthalmopathy and Graves' hyperthyroidism. In the study overall: At the time of initial diagnosis and before any treatment, peripheral blood was collected.

This clonotype was seen at least ten times. The antigen is unknown. Study results and limitations: Blood also held most thyroid clonotypes expanded above 0.001 frequency.

The authors diagnosed from clinical symptoms, serum thyroxine, TRAb, thyroid ultrasound and orbital computed tomography. RNA transcripts provided the template for amplifying TCR beta CDR3 regions. After a first-round RT-PCR with HTBI primers, a second-round multiplex PCR was run. One entry per CDR3 protein, called by TCRdb with MiXCR from the multiplex PCR reads. The data hold around 600,000 distinct CDR3 sequences, with about 41% observed a single time. The CDR3 is 15 residues long. With 3 bases removed from V and 2 bases from J, the gap between germline ends came to 11 bases. The chain carries TRBV12-3 or TRBV12-4 and TRBJ1-5, with unresolved D. Sequencing used peripheral blood. The clonotype comes from an adult man with Graves' ophthalmopathy. The DNA of the CDR3 is TGTGCCAGCAGTTTGAGTAGGGTTCGCAATCAGCCCCAGCATTTT. Translating gives CASSLSRVRNQPQHF.